This is a list of T cell receptor beta chains from one sample in a study of T cell changes during pregnancy in multiple sclerosis. This table comes from immunoSEQ multiplex PCR, and its TCRdb copy is limited to in-frame clones, with some not included. The table includes 75,000 to 90,000 clones, 90% to 95% detected once. Sequencing was performed on CD4+ T cells from peripheral blood mononuclear cells, taken before pregnancy. These receptors came from a female donor with multiple sclerosis, enrolled in a pregnancy study. Each CDR3 is given without its conserved first and last residue. Clone size, where shown, is once, few, many, or a class for clones that have expanded.

v_gene	abundance	j_gene	CDR3aa
TRBV28	once	TRBJ2-7	ASSLIGVLHEQY
TRBV7-3	.	TRBJ2-1	ASSTDRGFYNEQF
TRBV7-2	.	TRBJ1-1	ASSPKGRGSNTEAF
TRBV9	.	TRBJ1-1	ASSPSAGLGTEAF
TRBV28	.	TRBJ1-2	ASSLGANYGYT
TRBV19	few	TRBJ2-7	ASSILEAAEQY
TRBV30	.	TRBJ1-2	AWTNPYRGLDGYT
TRBV6-6	.	TRBJ1-5	ASSYRRNSNQPQH
TRBV7-9	.	TRBJ1-2	ASSSAPSYGYT
TRBV10-2	.	TRBJ1-4	ASSDSYRDEKLF
TRBV6-1	.	TRBJ2-4	ASSEQGATVLAKNIQY
TRBV2	.	TRBJ2-1	ASSTPRTGDNEQF
TRBV7-9	.	TRBJ1-2	ASSFSTQNYGYT
TRBV7-3	once	TRBJ2-2	ASSPTDRDTGELF
TRBV28	.	TRBJ2-7	ASSSGRGPRGEQY
TRBV5-1	.	TRBJ2-5	ASSLRGSRQETQY
TRBV19	.	TRBJ2-3	ASTLGIASGSTDTQY
TRBV7-9	.	TRBJ2-3	ASSLRRADTQY
TRBV6-6	.	TRBJ2-1	ASSLDFDYNEQF
TRBV7-9	.	TRBJ1-1	ASQTGVNTEAF
TRBV19	.	TRBJ1-1	ASSRGGNTEAF
TRBV5-8	.	TRBJ2-1	ASSLERLGEQF
TRBV7-2	.	TRBJ2-3	ASSLGRGGLRTDTQY
TRBV10-3	.	TRBJ2-5	AISVGGSQETQY
TRBV5-4	.	TRBJ2-1	ASSQAGRGGNEQF
TRBV6-1	.	TRBJ2-4	ASSELLLAKNIQY
TRBV9	.	TRBJ2-2	ASSVAAGPTGELF
TRBV19	.	TRBJ2-5	ASSRTSGRAGETQY
TRBV6-5	.	TRBJ2-7	ASSRSGSSYEQY
TRBV30	few	TRBJ1-2	AWRFSPVSYGYT
TRBV12-5	.	TRBJ1-1	ASGFAGNTEAF
TRBV7-2	.	TRBJ2-3	ASSLGLAGGESLY